The 23 T cell receptor beta chains below were found in one sample sequenced in a study of blood T cell repertoires in COVID-19. Sequencing used immunoSEQ multiplex PCR; TCRdb keeps in-frame clones, though not all of them. The sample yields roughly 280,000 clones, roughly 86% seen once. The material sequenced was peripheral blood. These receptors all stem from a middle-aged man with active or convalescent COVID-19.

The chain links TRBV10-2 to TRBJ1-6; no reliable D call. CDR1 WSHSY and CDR2 SAAADI come from the germline V gene. This CDR3 contains 12 residues. V was shortened by 6 bases and J by 8 bases, with 8 bases between the two germline ends. The CDR3 protein is CASRNSDSPLHF. The CDR3 DNA follows: TGCGCCAGCAGGAACTCGGATTCACCCCTCCACTTT.

This chain joins TRBV30 and TRBJ1-5; maybe TRBD1 (6 bases). The CDR3 loop spans 12 amino acids. Germline CDR1 is GTSNPN and CDR2 is SVGIG (reference sequence). V was shortened by 1 base and J by 11 bases, with 12 bases between the two germline ends. The CDR3 here is CAWSDSGTTQHF. CDR3 DNA: TGTGCCTGGAGTGACTCCGGGACAACCCAGCATTTT.

This chain uses TRBV5-1 with TRBJ2-2; the match to TRBD1 covers 8 bases. After removal of 3 bases from V and 6 bases from J, the junction contained 1 base not matched to a gene. Germline lookup yields CDR1 SGHRS and CDR2 YFSETQ. The CDR3 is made up of 13 amino acids. The CDR3 is CASSSQGAGELFF. DNA for the CDR3: TGCGCCAGCAGCTCACAGGGGGCCGGGGAGCTGTTTTTT. The variable domain in full, completed from reference TRBV5-1 and TRBJ2-2, reads KAGVTQTPRYLIKTRGQQVTLSCSPISGHRSVSWYQQTPGQGLQFLFEYFSETQRNKGNFPGRFSGRQFSNSRSEMNVSTLELGDSALYLCASSSQGAGELFFGEGSRLTVL.

Here the CDR3 DNA reads TGTGCCAGCAAAGGAGGGGGGGCACGTACAAGCGAGCAGTTCTTC. This translates into CASKGGGARTSEQFF. This chain connects TRBV6-5 to TRBJ2-1; tentatively, D is TRBD2 (7 bases). This CDR3 spans 15 amino acids. Trimming stripped 7 bases from V and 10 bases from J, with 23 bases between. In germline, CDR1 is MNHEY, CDR2 SVGAGI.

This clone was recorded once. The rearrangement joins TRBV7-9 to TRBJ2-3; a possible D gene is TRBD1 (5 bases). The V end lost 4 bases, the J end lost 2 bases, and 19 bases lay between the germline ends. The CDR3 is 17 residues long. Per the germline V gene, CDR1 is SEHNR and CDR2 is FQNEAQ (reference sequence). CDR3 nucleotides: TGTGCCAGCAGCTCACCCGCAGACAGAGGACACACAGATACGCAGTATTTT. This codes for CASSSPADRGHTDTQYF.

In its sample, this clone was seen once. The gene calls are TRBV18 and TRBJ2-5; D perhaps matches TRBD1 (6 bases). From germline, CDR1 is KGHSH and CDR2 LQKENI. V was shortened by 3 bases and J by 5 bases, with 16 bases between the two germline ends. The CDR3 is 15 residues long. The CDR3 coding sequence is TGTGCCAGCTCACCGCGTACAGGGCAGGGGGAGACCCAGTACTTC. Protein product: CASSPRTGQGETQYF.

This chain connects TRBV28 to TRBJ1-5; 8 bases map to TRBD1. Germline CDR1 and CDR2: MDHEN and SYDVKM. V dropped 6 bases and J dropped 6; count of bases not matched to a gene: 10. This CDR3 contains 15 residues. DNA of the CDR3: TGTGCCAGCAGGTCCCCCGGACAGGGTCGTCAGCCCCAGCATTTT. It yields the protein CASRSPGQGRQPQHF.

The chain carries TRBV19 and TRBJ2-2, with 12 bases lining up with TRBD2. The length of the CDR3 is 15 residues. The V gene's germline CDR1 is LNHDA and CDR2 SQIVND (reference sequence). J gave up 6 bases and V 5 bases, and 4 bases lay outside the gene matches. CDR3 amino acids: CASSDGLAGSGELFF. The CDR3 DNA sequence: TGTGCCAGTAGTGACGGACTAGCGGGGTCCGGGGAGCTGTTTTTT.

This chain links TRBV5-6 with TRBJ2-2; the match to TRBD2 covers 8 bases. This CDR3 region has 15 residues. CDR1 is SGHDT, CDR2 YYEEEE, per germline. J was trimmed by 6 bases and V by 6 bases; bases with no gene match: 10. The CDR3 loop reads CASKRNGGEPGELFF. DNA for the CDR3: TGTGCCAGCAAGAGGAACGGGGGGGAACCCGGGGAGCTGTTTTTT.

The V gene is TRBV27, the J gene TRBJ1-5; D is possibly TRBD1 (6 bases). In germline, CDR1 is MNHEY, CDR2 SMNVEV (reference sequence). This CDR3 is 14 amino acids long. The V and J ends lost 0 bases and 8 bases respectively, with 11 bases between them. DNA of the CDR3: TGTGCCAGCAGTTTATCGGCAGGGGACGAGCCCCAGCATTTT. The encoded protein is CASSLSAGDEPQHF.

The gene calls are TRBV6-1 and TRBJ1-6; unclear D gene. Trimming took off 0 bases at V and 6 bases at J, with 12 bases between the two ends. From germline, CDR1 is MNHNS and CDR2 SASEGT. The CDR3 totals 16 residues. CDR3 residues: CASSEALTRSNSPLHF. The CDR3 DNA is TGTGCCAGCAGTGAAGCCCTAACGAGGAGTAATTCACCCCTCCACTTT.

CDR3 DNA sequence: TGTGCCAGCAGGGTGACAGGGCTCACTGAAGCTTTCTTT. Its protein is CASRVTGLTEAFF. This chain joins TRBV12-3 or TRBV12-4 and TRBJ1-1; 7 nucleotides align to TRBD1. This CDR3 comprises 13 residues. Losses at the gene ends were 6 bases for V and 4 bases for J; bases not matched to a gene: 5.

V gene TRBV5-1 combines with J gene TRBJ1-2; TRBD1 matches 12 bases. Trimming took 4 bases from V and 3 from J; bases not matched to a gene: 7. Germline CDR1 and CDR2: SGHRS and YFSETQ. This CDR3 is built from 16 residues. CDR3 sequence reads: CASSQTGTGGHYGYTF. CDR3 coding DNA: TGCGCCAGCAGCCAGACCGGGACAGGGGGCCACTATGGCTACACCTTC. Using reference TRBV5-1 and TRBJ1-2 for the parts outside the CDR3, the full variable domain is KAGVTQTPRYLIKTRGQQVTLSCSPISGHRSVSWYQQTPGQGLQFLFEYFSETQRNKGNFPGRFSGRQFSNSRSEMNVSTLELGDSALYLCASSQTGTGGHYGYTFGSGTRLTVV.

This chain joins TRBV30 and TRBJ2-5, with D maybe TRBD1 (6 bases). V lost 7 bases, J lost 4 bases, and 13 bases lay in between. CDR3 length equals 12 residues. Germline CDR1 reads GTSNPN; CDR2 reads SVGIG (reference sequence). CDR3 DNA: TGTGCCTTGACAGGTGCGGGAGAGACCCAGTACTTC. As protein: CALTGAGETQYF.

V usage is TRBV29-1 and J usage is TRBJ2-5, with a possible D match to TRBD2 (5 bases). Per the germline V gene, CDR1 is SQVTM and CDR2 is ANQGSEA. Trimming pared 0 bases from V and 5 bases from J, leaving 7 bases between. The CDR3 sequence is 12 residues long. The CDR3 DNA reads TGCAGCGTTGAAGATAGGGAGGAGACCCAGTACTTC. It codes for CSVEDREETQYF.

The V gene is TRBV7-8, the J gene TRBJ2-7, with D tentatively TRBD1 (6 bases). The germline gives CDR1 SGHVS, CDR2 FQNEAQ. This CDR3 is built from 14 residues. The V gene lost 6 bases and the J gene lost 1 base, with 13 bases spanning the gap. Here the CDR3 reads CASRTDRSSYEQYF. The CDR3, as DNA: TGTGCCAGCAGGACCGACAGGAGTTCCTACGAGCAGTACTTC.

The chain couples TRBV29-1 to TRBJ1-2, with D possibly being TRBD1 (6 bases). Germline loops: CDR1 SQVTM, CDR2 ANQGSEA. Between the trimmed V and J ends, which lost 1 base and 3 bases, there was a span of 12 bases. The CDR3 totals 14 residues. Written as DNA, the CDR3 is TGCAGCGTTGAAGGGACAGAGTTTGACTATGGCTACACCTTC. Protein product: CSVEGTEFDYGYTF.

V usage is TRBV28 and J usage is TRBJ2-7, with 8 bases matching TRBD2. The germline V gene has CDR1 MDHEN and CDR2 SYDVKM. V lost 6 bases to trimming and J lost 0 bases; unmatched junction nucleotides: 7. CDR3 length: 15 amino acids. The CDR3 DNA reads as TGTGCCAGCAGCTCCCCGGCGGGGGGCTCCTACGAGCAGTACTTC. Translating gives CASSSPAGGSYEQYF. Variable domain in full (rest from reference TRBV28 and TRBJ2-7): DVKVTQSSRYLVKRTGEKVFLECVQDMDHENMFWYRQDPGLGLRLIYFSYDVKMKEKGDIPEGYSVSREKKERFSLILESASTNQTSMYLCASSSPAGGSYEQYFGPGTRLTVT.

The chain recombines TRBV19 with TRBJ2-7; a possible D gene is TRBD2 (6 bases). This CDR3 comprises 14 residues. From germline, CDR1 is LNHDA and CDR2 SQIVND (reference sequence). Trimming stripped 7 bases from V and 5 bases from J, with 18 bases between. The CDR3 DNA reads as TGTGCCAGTAAACGGGGACTCGACGGGGACGAGCAGTACTTC. Residues: CASKRGLDGDEQYF.

The chain combines TRBV5-4 with TRBJ2-2; possibly TRBD1 for D (6 bases). The germline V gene encodes CDR1 SGHNT and CDR2 YYREEE (reference sequence). The CDR3 is made up of 16 amino acids. Trimming shortened V by 0 bases and J by 0 bases, and 9 bases separated the two germline ends. DNA of the CDR3: TGTGCCAGCAGCTTGGATGGACAGTCGAACACCGGGGAGCTGTTTTTT. Residues: CASSLDGQSNTGELFF.

This clone was detected only once. V gene TRBV11-3 combines with J gene TRBJ1-2; 11 bases line up with TRBD1. Germline lookup yields CDR1 SGHNT and CDR2 YENEEA. With V trimmed by 5 bases and J by 10 bases, 9 bases remained unmatched. CDR3 length equals 14 residues. The CDR3 region is CASSRTGTGGFYTF. CDR3 coding DNA: TGTGCCAGCAGCCGGACCGGGACAGGGGGGTTCTACACCTTC.

This clone was observed a few times. Within the sample, other DNA sequences also encode this same CDR3. The chain is built from TRBV4-2 and TRBJ2-7; D perhaps matches TRBD1 (6 bases). The CDR3 consists of 12 residues. Trimming pared 4 bases from V and 4 bases from J, leaving 8 bases between. The V gene's germline CDR1 is LGHNA and CDR2 YNFKEQ. CDR3 residues: CASSPGEYEQYF. Written as DNA, the CDR3 is TGTGCCAGCAGCCCAGGGGAATACGAGCAGTACTTC.

The rearrangement joins TRBV30 to TRBJ1-5; tentative D call: TRBD1 (5 bases). Per the germline V gene, CDR1 is GTSNPN and CDR2 is SVGIG (reference sequence). This CDR3 has 14 residues. The V and J ends lost 2 bases and 3 bases respectively, with 11 bases between them. CDR3 in amino acids: CAWSLDSNNQPQHF. CDR3 DNA sequence: TGTGCCTGGAGTTTAGACAGTAACAATCAGCCCCAGCATTTT.